This entry features one T cell receptor (beta chain) sequence. These data originate in a study of blood T cell repertoires in COVID-19. The CDR3 is made up of 14 amino acids. Germline V lookup: CDR1 KGHSH, CDR2 LQKENI. V shed 3 bases and J 7 bases; nucleotides not matched to a gene: 8. In the original workflow: Reference gene primers were amplified, and this amplification served to estimate nucleated cell counts. Measured with immunoSEQ multiplex PCR; TCRdb has only the in-frame clones, and not every one. The V and J calls and the clone size are those of that table, but D and trimming were determined from the DNA. The table shows around 100,000 clones, with 60% to 80% occurring only once.

The chain has TRBV18 and TRBJ2-7; 8 bases agree with TRBD1. The clonotype originates from a man aged 55 to 69 with active or convalescent COVID-19. The sample was peripheral blood. CDR3 nucleotide sequence: TGTGCCAGCTCACCTCGGACAGGGTCAGGAGAGCAGTACTTC. Amino acid sequence: CASSPRTGSGEQYF.